Following are 10 T cell receptor beta chains from one sample sequenced in a study of siplizumab effects on memory and regulatory T cells. Sequencing was performed with immunoSEQ multiplex PCR; in TCRdb, only in-frame clones are kept and a portion is missing. This sample has around 13,000 clones, with 30% to 50% found just once. Kept together in coculture, the mixed lymphocyte reaction cells spent less than 7 days at 37°C. The antigens of these receptors remain unknown. Sequencing used CFSE-low (dividing) CD8+ T cells sorted from an allogeneic mixed lymphocyte reaction. The source of these receptors is a human donor in good health; the cells came from an allogeneic mixed lymphocyte reaction.

This clone is medium-sized (0.01 to 0.1%). The chain joins TRBV29-1 to TRBJ1-1; D gene unclear. CDR1 and CDR2 from the germline V gene are SQVTM and ANQGSEA. Trimming removed 5 bases at V and 0 bases at J, with 7 bases between. The CDR3 extends over 12 amino acids. The CDR3 loop is CSVLDVNTEAFF. In DNA form, the CDR3 reads TGCAGCGTTTTGGACGTGAACACTGAAGCTTTCTTT.

The J gene is TRBJ2-5, the V gene TRBV5-1; the match to TRBD2 covers 8 bases. This CDR3 contains 15 residues. CDR1 and CDR2 (germline): SGHRS, YFSETQ. Losses at the gene ends were 4 bases for V and 3 bases for J; bases not matched to a gene: 8. Written as DNA, the CDR3 is TGCGCCAGCAGCAGAGCCGGGACTAGAGAAGAGACCCAGTACTTC. Residues: CASSRAGTREETQYF.

This clone was detected a few times. The chain is built from TRBV5-3 and TRBJ1-3; D possibly corresponds to TRBD1 (6 bases). TRBV5-3 is noted as an ORF with a role that remains uncertain. The CDR3 spans 14 residues. The V end lost 4 bases, the J end lost 4 bases, and 12 bases lay between the germline ends. Written as DNA, the CDR3 is TGTGCCAGAAGCCACCGGGGGCGGGGAAACACCATATATTTT. It translates to CARSHRGRGNTIYF.

In its sample, this clone was seen a few times. The chain uses TRBV6-6 and TRBJ1-1; the D is unclear. This CDR3 has 15 amino acids. CDR1 is MNHNY and CDR2 is SVGAGI in the germline V gene (reference sequence). Trimming cost V 0 bases and J 1 base, with 9 bases left between them. The CDR3 nucleotides are TGTGCCAGCAGTTACTCGTTCACCCAGAACACTGAAGCTTTCTTT. This translates into CASSYSFTQNTEAFF.

This clone occurred a few times. V usage is TRBV10-2 and J usage is TRBJ1-2; 7 nucleotides agree with TRBD1. V shed 1 base and J 6 bases; nucleotides not matched to a gene: 5. The CDR3 is 14 residues long. The germline CDR1 and CDR2 sequences are WSHSY and SAAADI. The CDR3 sequence: CASSEWDSGDGYTF. As DNA, the CDR3 is TGCGCCAGCAGTGAGTGGGACAGCGGAGATGGCTACACCTTC.

The V gene is TRBV6-5, the J gene TRBJ2-1, with a weak D call TRBD1 (5 bases). Germline CDR1 and CDR2: MNHEY and SVGAGI. V shed 3 bases and J shed 7 bases, with 10 bases lying between them. The CDR3 is 13 residues long. As DNA, the CDR3 is TGTGCCAGCAGTTATGTGGGGCCGAATGAGCAGTTCTTC. Its protein product is CASSYVGPNEQFF.

This chain joins TRBV9 and TRBJ2-7; TRBD1 is a possible D gene (6 bases). V gave up 3 bases and J gave up 6 bases, with 13 bases separating them. Germline V CDR1 and CDR2: SGDLS, YYNGEE. This CDR3 has 13 amino acids. CDR3 bases: TGTGCCAGCAGCGCCCACAGGGCTAGCGAGCAGTACTTC. This encodes CASSAHRASEQYF. Full variable domain (missing parts from reference TRBV9 and TRBJ2-7): DSGVTQTPKHLITATGQRVTLRCSPRSGDLSVYWYQQSLDQGLQFLIQYYNGEERAKGNILERFSAQQFPDLHSELNLSSLELGDSALYFCASSAHRASEQYFGPGTRLTVT.

By share, this clone ranks as medium-sized. The rearrangement uses TRBV29-1 and TRBJ2-7; 12 positions agree with TRBD2. CDR3 length: 17 residues. The J segment lost 2 bases and the V segment lost 2 bases, leaving 10 bases of the junction unmatched. CDR1 and CDR2 from the germline V gene are SQVTM and ANQGSEA. CDR3 amino acids: CSVELLAGGPAAYEQYF. The CDR3 region has the DNA TGCAGCGTTGAACTACTAGCGGGGGGCCCCGCCGCCTACGAGCAGTACTTC.

On this clone itself: Other nucleotide sequences in the sample specify the same CDR3. The chain is built from TRBV27 and TRBJ2-7; D gene unclear. CDR3 length equals 13 residues. Germline V gene data show CDR1 as MNHEY and CDR2 as SMNVEV (reference sequence). Trimming cost V 2 bases and J 2 bases, with 7 bases left between them. The CDR3 nucleotides read TGTGCCAGCAGTTTAACGGGTCCCTACGAGCAGTACTTC. It is translated as CASSLTGPYEQYF.

The chain couples TRBV9 to TRBJ2-2; TRBD2 matches 7 bases. The germline gives CDR1 SGDLS, CDR2 YYNGEE. J lost 3 bases, V lost 1 base, and 3 bases had no gene match. The CDR3 covers 15 residues. DNA of the CDR3: TGTGCCAGCAGCGTAAGGCTAGCGGACACCGGGGAGCTGTTTTTT. Its protein product is CASSVRLADTGELFF.